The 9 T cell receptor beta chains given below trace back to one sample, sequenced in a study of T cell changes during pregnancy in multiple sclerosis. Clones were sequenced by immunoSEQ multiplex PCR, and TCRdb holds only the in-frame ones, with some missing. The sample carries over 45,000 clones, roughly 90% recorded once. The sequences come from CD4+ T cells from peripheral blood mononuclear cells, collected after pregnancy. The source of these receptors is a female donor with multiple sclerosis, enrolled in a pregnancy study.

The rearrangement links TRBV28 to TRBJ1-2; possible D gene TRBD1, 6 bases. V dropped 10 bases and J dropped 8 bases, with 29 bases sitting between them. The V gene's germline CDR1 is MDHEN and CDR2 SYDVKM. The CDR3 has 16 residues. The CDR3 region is CATDVVGAPTGQGYTF. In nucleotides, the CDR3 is TGTGCCACAGATGTAGTCGGGGCCCCTACAGGGCAGGGCTACACCTTC.

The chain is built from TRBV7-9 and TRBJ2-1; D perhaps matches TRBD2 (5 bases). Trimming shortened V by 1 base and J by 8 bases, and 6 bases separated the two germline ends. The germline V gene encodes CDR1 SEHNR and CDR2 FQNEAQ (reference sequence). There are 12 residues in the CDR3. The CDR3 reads CASSLVGDEQFF. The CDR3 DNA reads TGTGCCAGCAGCTTAGTCGGGGATGAGCAGTTCTTC.

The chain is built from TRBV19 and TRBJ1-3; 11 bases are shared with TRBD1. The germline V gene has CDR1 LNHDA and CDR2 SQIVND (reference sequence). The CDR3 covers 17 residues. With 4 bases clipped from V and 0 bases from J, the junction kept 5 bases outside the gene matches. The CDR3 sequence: CASSTGQGASSGNTIYF. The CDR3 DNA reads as TGTGCCAGTAGTACAGGACAGGGGGCAAGCTCTGGAAACACCATATATTTT. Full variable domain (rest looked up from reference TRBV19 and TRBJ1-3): DGGITQSPKYLFRKEGQNVTLSCEQNLNHDAMYWYRQDPGQGLRLIYYSQIVNDFQKGDIAEGYSVSREKKESFPLTVTSAQKNPTAFYLCASSTGQGASSGNTIYFGEGSWLTVV.

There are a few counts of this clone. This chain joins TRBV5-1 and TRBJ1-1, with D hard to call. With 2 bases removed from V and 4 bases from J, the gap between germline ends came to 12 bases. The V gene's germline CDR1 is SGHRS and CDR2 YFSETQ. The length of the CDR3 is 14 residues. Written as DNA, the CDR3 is TGCGCCAGCAGCTTAGGAGGGCCCGGCACTGAAGCTTTCTTT. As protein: CASSLGGPGTEAFF.

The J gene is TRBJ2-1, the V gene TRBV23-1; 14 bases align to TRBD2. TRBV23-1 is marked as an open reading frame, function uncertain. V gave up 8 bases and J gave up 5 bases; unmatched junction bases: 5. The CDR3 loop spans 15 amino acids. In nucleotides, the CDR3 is TGCGCCAGCCCTGGGACTAGCGGGGGTCACAATGAGCAGTTCTTC. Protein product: CASPGTSGGHNEQFF.

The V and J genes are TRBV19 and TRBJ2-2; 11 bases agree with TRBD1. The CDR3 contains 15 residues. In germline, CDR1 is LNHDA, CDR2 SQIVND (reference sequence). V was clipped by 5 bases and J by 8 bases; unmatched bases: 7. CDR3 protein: CASSPGTGGSGELFF. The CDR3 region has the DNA TGTGCCAGTAGTCCTGGGACAGGGGGATCTGGGGAGCTGTTTTTT.

The DNA of the CDR3 is TGTGCCACCAGCACGACCCGGGACTACGAGCAGTACTTC. This gives the protein CATSTTRDYEQYF. The genes are TRBV15 and TRBJ2-7, with D tentatively TRBD2 (5 bases). Trimming took off 4 bases at V and 3 bases at J, with 10 bases between the two ends. This CDR3 contains 13 residues. From germline, CDR1 is LNHNV and CDR2 YYDKDF (reference sequence).

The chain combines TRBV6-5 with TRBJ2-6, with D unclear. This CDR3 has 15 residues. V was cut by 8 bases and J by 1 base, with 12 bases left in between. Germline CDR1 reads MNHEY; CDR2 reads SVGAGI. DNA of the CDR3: TGTGCCAGCGCCAACGAGAAATCTGGGGCCAACGTCCTGACTTTC. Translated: CASANEKSGANVLTF.

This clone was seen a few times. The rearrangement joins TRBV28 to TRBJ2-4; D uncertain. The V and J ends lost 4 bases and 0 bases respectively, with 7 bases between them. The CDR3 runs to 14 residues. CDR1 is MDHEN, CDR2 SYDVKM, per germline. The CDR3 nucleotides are TGTGCCAGCAGTTCGGGTTTAGCCAAAAACATTCAGTACTTC. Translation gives CASSSGLAKNIQYF.